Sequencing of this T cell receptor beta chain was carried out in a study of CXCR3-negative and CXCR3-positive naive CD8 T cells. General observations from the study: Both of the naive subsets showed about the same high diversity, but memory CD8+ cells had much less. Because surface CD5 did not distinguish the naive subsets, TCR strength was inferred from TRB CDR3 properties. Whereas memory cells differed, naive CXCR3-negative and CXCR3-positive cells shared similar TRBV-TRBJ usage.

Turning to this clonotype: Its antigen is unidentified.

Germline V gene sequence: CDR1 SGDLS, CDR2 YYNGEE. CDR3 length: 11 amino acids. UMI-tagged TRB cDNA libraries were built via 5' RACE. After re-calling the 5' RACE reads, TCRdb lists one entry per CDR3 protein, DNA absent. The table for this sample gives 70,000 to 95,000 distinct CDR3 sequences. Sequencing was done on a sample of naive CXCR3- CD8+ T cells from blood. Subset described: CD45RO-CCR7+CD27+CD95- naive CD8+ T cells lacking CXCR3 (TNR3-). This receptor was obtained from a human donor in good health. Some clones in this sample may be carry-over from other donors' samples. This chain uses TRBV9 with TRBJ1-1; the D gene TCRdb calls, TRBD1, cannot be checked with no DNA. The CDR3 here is CASGGWTEAFF.